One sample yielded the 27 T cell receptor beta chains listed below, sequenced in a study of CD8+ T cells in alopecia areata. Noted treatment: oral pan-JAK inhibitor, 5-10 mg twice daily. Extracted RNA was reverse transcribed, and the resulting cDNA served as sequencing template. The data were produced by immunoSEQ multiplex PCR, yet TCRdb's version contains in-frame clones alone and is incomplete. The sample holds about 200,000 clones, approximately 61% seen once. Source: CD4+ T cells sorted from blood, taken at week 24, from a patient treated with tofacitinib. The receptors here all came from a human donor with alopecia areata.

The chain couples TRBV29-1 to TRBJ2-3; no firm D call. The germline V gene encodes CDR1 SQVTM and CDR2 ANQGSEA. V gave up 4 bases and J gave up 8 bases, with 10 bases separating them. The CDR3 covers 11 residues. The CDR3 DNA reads TGCAGCGTTGGAACGGGCGTTACGCAGTATTTT. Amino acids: CSVGTGVTQYF.

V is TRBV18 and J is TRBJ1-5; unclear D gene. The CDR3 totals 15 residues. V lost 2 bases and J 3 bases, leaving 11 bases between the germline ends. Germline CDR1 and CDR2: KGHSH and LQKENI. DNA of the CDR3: TGTGCCAGCTCACCATATAAGGTTCCCAATCAGCCCCAGCATTTT. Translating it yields CASSPYKVPNQPQHF.

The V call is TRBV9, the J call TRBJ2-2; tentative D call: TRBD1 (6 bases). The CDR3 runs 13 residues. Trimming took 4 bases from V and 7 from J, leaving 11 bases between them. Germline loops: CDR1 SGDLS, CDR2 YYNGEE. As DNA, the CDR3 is TGTGCCAGCAGCCCTAGACAGGACGGGGAGCTGTTTTTT. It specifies CASSPRQDGELFF.

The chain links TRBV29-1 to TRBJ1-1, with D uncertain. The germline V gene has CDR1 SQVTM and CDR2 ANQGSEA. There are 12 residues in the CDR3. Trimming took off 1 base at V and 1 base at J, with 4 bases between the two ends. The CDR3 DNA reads TGCAGCGTTGAAGGCGAGAACACTGAAGCTTTCTTT. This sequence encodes CSVEGENTEAFF.

CDR3 DNA: TGTGCCTGGAAACGAGAGCTTGTGGCCTTAAACACTGAAGCTTTCTTT. Its protein is CAWKRELVALNTEAFF. V usage is TRBV30 and J usage is TRBJ1-1; D is unresolved. Trimming took off 4 bases at V and 2 bases at J, with 20 bases between the two ends. CDR1 is GTSNPN, CDR2 SVGIG, per germline (reference sequence). The CDR3 spans 16 residues.

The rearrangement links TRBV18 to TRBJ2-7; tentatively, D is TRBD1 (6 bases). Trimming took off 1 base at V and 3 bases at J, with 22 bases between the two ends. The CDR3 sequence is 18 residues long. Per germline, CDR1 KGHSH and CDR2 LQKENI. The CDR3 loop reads CASSPRRGSTPTIYEQYF. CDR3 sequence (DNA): TGTGCCAGCTCACCACGCAGGGGCAGTACCCCAACTATCTACGAGCAGTACTTC.

CDR3 region: CASSTGNQETQYF. The CDR3 coding sequence is TGTGCCAGCAGTACAGGGAACCAAGAGACCCAGTACTTC. This sequence joins TRBV27 and TRBJ2-5, with D perhaps TRBD1 (6 bases). Germline V gene sequence: CDR1 MNHEY, CDR2 SMNVEV (reference sequence). CDR3 length equals 13 residues. V lost 5 bases to trimming and J lost 0 bases, with 7 bases between them.

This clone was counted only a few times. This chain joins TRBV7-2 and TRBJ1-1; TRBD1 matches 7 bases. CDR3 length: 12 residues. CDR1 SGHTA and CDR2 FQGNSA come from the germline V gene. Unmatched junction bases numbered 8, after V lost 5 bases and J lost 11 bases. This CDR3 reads CASSILTGEAFF. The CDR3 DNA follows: TGTGCCAGCAGCATACTTACAGGGGAGGCTTTCTTT.

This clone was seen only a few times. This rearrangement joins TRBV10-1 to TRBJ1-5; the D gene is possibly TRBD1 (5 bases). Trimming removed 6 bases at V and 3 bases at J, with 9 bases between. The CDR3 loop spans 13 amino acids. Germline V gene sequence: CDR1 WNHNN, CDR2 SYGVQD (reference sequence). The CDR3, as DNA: TGCGCCAGCAGCCAGGGCCTCAATCAGCCCCAGCATTTT. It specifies CASSQGLNQPQHF.

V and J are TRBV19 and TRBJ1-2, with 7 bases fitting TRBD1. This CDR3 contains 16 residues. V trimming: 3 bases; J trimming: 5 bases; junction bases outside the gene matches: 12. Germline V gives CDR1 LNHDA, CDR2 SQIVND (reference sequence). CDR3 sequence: CASSMGMWDSAYGYTF. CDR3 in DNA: TGTGCCAGTAGTATGGGGATGTGGGACAGCGCGTATGGCTACACCTTC. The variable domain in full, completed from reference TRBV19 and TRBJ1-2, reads DGGITQSPKYLFRKEGQNVTLSCEQNLNHDAMYWYRQDPGQGLRLIYYSQIVNDFQKGDIAEGYSVSREKKESFPLTVTSAQKNPTAFYLCASSMGMWDSAYGYTFGSGTRLTVV.

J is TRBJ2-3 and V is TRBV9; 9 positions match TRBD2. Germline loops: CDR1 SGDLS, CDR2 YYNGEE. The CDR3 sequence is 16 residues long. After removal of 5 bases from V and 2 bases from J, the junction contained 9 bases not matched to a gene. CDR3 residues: CASSLLAGAITDTQYF. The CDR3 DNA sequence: TGTGCCAGCAGTTTGTTAGCGGGGGCCATCACAGATACGCAGTATTTT.

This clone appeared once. CDR3 sequence reads: CASSQVGTGARGYTF. In DNA form, the CDR3 reads TGCGCCAGCAGCCAAGTCGGAACAGGGGCGCGGGGCTACACCTTC. The chain couples TRBV4-3 to TRBJ1-2; the match to TRBD1 covers 7 bases. Germline values: CDR1 LGHNA, CDR2 YSLEER. V trimming: 1 base; J trimming: 8 bases; junction bases outside the gene matches: 10. The CDR3 length is 15 residues.

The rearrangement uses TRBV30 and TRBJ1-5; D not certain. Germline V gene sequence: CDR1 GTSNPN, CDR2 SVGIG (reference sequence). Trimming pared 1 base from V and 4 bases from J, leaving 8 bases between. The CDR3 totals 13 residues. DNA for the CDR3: TGTGCCTGGAGTGCAAACCGAAATCAGCCCCAGCATTTT. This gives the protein CAWSANRNQPQHF.

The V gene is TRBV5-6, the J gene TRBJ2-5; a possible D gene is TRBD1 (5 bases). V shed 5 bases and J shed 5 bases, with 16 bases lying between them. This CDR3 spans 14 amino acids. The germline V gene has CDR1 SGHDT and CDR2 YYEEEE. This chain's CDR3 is CASRLQGVGETQYF. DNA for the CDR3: TGTGCCAGCAGGCTCCAAGGGGTAGGCGAGACCCAGTACTTC.

The CDR3 spells CASSASGTTDSPLHF. CDR3 nucleotide sequence: TGTGCCAGCAGCGCATCCGGGACTACGGATTCACCCCTCCACTTT. The chain combines TRBV9 with TRBJ1-6; D is possibly TRBD1 (5 bases). V dropped 3 bases and J dropped 8 bases, with 15 bases sitting between them. From germline, CDR1 is SGDLS and CDR2 YYNGEE. The CDR3 spans 15 residues. Combining the CDR3 with reference TRBV9 and TRBJ1-6 gives the whole variable domain DSGVTQTPKHLITATGQRVTLRCSPRSGDLSVYWYQQSLDQGLQFLIQYYNGEERAKGNILERFSAQQFPDLHSELNLSSLELGDSALYFCASSASGTTDSPLHFGNGTRLTVT.

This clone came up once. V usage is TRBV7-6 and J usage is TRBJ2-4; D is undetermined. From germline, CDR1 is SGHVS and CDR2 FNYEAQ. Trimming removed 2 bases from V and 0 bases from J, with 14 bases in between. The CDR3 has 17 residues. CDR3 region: CASSLTGPDLAKNIQYF. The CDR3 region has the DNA TGTGCCAGCAGCTTAACTGGGCCCGATCTAGCCAAAAACATTCAGTACTTC.

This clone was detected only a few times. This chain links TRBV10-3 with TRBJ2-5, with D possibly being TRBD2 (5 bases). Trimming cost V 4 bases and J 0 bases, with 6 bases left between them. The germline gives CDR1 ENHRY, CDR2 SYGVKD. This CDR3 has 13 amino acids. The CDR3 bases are TGTGCCATCAGTGGCGGGTACCAAGAGACCCAGTACTTC. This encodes CAISGGYQETQYF.

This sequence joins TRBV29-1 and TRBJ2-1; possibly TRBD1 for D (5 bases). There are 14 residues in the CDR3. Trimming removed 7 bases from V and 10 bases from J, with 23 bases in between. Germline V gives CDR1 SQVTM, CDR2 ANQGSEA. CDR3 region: CSAEAVLGQQEQFF. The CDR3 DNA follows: TGCAGCGCCGAGGCGGTTTTGGGGCAGCAGGAGCAGTTCTTC.

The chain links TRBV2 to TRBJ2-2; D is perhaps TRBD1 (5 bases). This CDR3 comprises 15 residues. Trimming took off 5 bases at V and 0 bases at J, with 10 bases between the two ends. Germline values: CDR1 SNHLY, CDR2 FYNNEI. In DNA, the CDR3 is TGTGCCAGCAGTCGACAGACGACGAACACCGGGGAGCTGTTTTTT. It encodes CASSRQTTNTGELFF. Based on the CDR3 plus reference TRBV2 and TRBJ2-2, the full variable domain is EPEVTQTPSHQVTQMGQEVILRCVPISNHLYFYWYRQILGQKVEFLVSFYNNEISEKSEIFDDQFSVERPDGSNFTLKIRSTKLEDSAMYFCASSRQTTNTGELFFGEGSRLTVL.

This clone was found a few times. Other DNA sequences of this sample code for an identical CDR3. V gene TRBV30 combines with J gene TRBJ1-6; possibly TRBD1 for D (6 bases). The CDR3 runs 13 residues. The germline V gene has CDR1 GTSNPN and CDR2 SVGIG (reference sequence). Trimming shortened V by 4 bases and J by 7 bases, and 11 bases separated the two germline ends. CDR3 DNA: TGTGCCTGGACGACAGGACCAAATTCACCCCTCCACTTT. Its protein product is CAWTTGPNSPLHF.

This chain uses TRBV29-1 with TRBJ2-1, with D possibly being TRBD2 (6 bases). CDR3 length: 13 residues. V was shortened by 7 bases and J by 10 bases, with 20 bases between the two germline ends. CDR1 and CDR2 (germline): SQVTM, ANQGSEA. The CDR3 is CSATGTPLGEQFF. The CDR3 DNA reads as TGCAGCGCCACCGGGACTCCTCTGGGGGAGCAGTTCTTC.

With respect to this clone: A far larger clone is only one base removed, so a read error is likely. The CDR3 region has the DNA TGTGCCAGCTCACCACAGGGGAATGGCAATCAGCCCCAGTATTTT. It yields the protein CASSPQGNGNQPQYF. The chain combines TRBV18 with TRBJ1-5; D is possibly TRBD1 (5 bases). TRBJ2-3 matches the DNA end more closely, so the J call is doubtful. The CDR3 totals 15 residues. CDR1 is KGHSH, CDR2 LQKENI, per germline.

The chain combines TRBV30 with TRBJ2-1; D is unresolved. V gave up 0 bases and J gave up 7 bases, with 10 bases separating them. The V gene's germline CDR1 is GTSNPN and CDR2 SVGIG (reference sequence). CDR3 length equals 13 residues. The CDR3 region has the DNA TGTGCCTGGAGTGTACGTCCAGGTAATGAGCAGTTCTTC. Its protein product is CAWSVRPGNEQFF.

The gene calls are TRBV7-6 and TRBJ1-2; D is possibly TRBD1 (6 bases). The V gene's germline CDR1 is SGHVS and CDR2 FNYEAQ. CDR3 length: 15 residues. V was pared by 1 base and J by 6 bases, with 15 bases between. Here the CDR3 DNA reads TGTGCCAGCAGCTTAGTCACGCACAGGGAGGATGGCTACACCTTC. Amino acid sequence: CASSLVTHREDGYTF. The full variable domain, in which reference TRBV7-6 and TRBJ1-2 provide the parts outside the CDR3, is GAGVSQSPRYKVTKRGQDVALRCDPISGHVSLYWYRQALGQGPEFLTYFNYEAQQDKSGLPNDRFSAERPEGSISTLTIQRTEQRDSAMYRCASSLVTHREDGYTFGSGTRLTVV.

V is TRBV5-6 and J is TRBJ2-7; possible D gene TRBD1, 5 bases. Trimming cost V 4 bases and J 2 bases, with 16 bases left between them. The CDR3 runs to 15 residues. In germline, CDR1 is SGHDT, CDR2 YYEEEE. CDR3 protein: CASSPAGSNTYEQYF. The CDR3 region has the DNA TGTGCCAGCAGCCCGGCAGGGTCGAACACCTACGAGCAGTACTTC. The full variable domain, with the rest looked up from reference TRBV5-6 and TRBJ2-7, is DAGVTQSPTHLIKTRGQQVTLRCSPKSGHDTVSWYQQALGQGPQFIFQYYEEEERQRGNFPDRFSGHQFPNYSSELNVNALLLGDSALYLCASSPAGSNTYEQYFGPGTRLTVT.

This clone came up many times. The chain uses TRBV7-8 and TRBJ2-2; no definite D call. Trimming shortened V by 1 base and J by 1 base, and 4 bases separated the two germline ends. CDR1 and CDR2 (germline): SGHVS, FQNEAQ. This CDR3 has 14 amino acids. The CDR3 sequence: CASSLDLNTGELFF. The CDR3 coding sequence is TGTGCCAGCAGCTTAGATCTGAACACCGGGGAGCTGTTTTTT.

Here the CDR3 reads CASSYRDTYNTEAFF. The CDR3 region has the DNA TGTGCCAGCAGCTATAGGGACACCTACAACACTGAAGCTTTCTTT. The V call is TRBV7-9, the J call TRBJ1-1, with a possible D match to TRBD1 (6 bases). Trimming stripped 4 bases from V and 2 bases from J, with 14 bases between. Per germline, CDR1 SEHNR and CDR2 FQNEAQ (reference sequence). This CDR3 region has 15 residues.